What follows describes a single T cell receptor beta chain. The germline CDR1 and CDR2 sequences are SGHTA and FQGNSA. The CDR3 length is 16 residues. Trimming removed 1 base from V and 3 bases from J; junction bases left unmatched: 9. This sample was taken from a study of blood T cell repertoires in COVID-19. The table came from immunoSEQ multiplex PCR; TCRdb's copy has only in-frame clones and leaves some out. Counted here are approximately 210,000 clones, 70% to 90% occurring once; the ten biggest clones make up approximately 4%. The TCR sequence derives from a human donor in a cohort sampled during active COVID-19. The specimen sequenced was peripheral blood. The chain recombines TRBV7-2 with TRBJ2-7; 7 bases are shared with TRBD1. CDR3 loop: CASSLGGGSNLYEQYF. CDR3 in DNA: TGTGCCAGCAGCTTAGGAGGGGGCAGCAATCTCTACGAGCAGTACTTC.